Each of the 15 T cell receptor beta chains below was sequenced from the same sample in a study of vaccination and CD4 T cells after COVID-19. Noted treatment: roughly ten-day PBMC culture with coronavirus spike peptide pools or control peptides (ViraFEST assay). Scientists ran DNA taken from cultured CD4+ T cells through the Oncomine TCR Beta short-read assay for sequencing. TCRdb independently ran MiXCR on the PCR reads; one entry per CDR3 protein. The sample has roughly 12,000 distinct CDR3 sequences, roughly 74% seen once. Their specific antigens are unknown. The input for sequencing was CD4+ T cells from blood, cultured in vitro, taken after SARS-CoV-2 vaccination. These receptors all come from a human donor who received a COVID-19 vaccine.

J is TRBJ2-5 and V is TRBV10-1, with 8 bases fitting TRBD1. The CDR3 has 16 residues. V shed 2 bases, J shed 5 bases, and the junction held 10 bases outside the gene matches. Germline CDR1 WNHNN, CDR2 SYGVQD (reference sequence). This CDR3 reads CASSEVTGEVGETQYF. The CDR3 nucleotides are TGCGCCAGCAGTGAGGTGACAGGGGAGGTGGGGGAGACCCAGTACTTC.

J is TRBJ1-6 and V is TRBV30; D gene uncertain. Between the trimmed V and J ends, which lost 0 bases and 5 bases, there was a span of 2 bases. The germline V gene has CDR1 GTSNPN and CDR2 SVGIG (reference sequence). The CDR3 covers 12 residues. CDR3: CAWSVNNSPLHF. The CDR3 region has the DNA TGTGCCTGGAGTGTAAATAATTCACCCCTCCACTTT.

As concerns this clonotype: At one end, the junction sequence differs from germline, possibly due to a read error. The rearrangement uses TRBV2 and TRBJ2-7, with TRBD1 matching over 8 bases. The CDR3 loop spans 13 amino acids. CDR1 is SNHLY and CDR2 is FYNNEI in the germline V gene. The CDR3 nucleotides are TGTGCCACCAGTTCGGACAGGGCTTACGAGCAGTACTTC. It translates to CATSSDRAYEQYF.

V and J are TRBV15 and TRBJ2-1; 13 nucleotides match TRBD2. Germline loops: CDR1 LNHNV, CDR2 YYDKDF (reference sequence). With 0 bases clipped from V and 8 bases from J, the junction kept 7 bases outside the gene matches. This CDR3 spans 17 amino acids. This CDR3 reads CATSREVTSGGGDEQFF. The DNA for the CDR3 is TGTGCCACCAGCAGAGAGGTCACTAGCGGGGGGGGAGATGAGCAGTTCTTC.

The rearrangement links TRBV12-3 or TRBV12-4 to TRBJ1-2, with D possibly TRBD1 on 5 matching bases. V was cut by 3 bases and J by 8 bases, with 10 bases left in between. The CDR3 has 12 residues. The CDR3 loop reads CASSFQGSGYTF. The CDR3, as DNA: TGTGCCAGCAGTTTTCAGGGATCGGGCTACACCTTC.

V is TRBV6-2 or TRBV6-3 and J is TRBJ2-5, with 8 positions matching TRBD2. This CDR3 region has 16 residues. J lost 3 bases, V lost 1 base, and 7 bases had no gene match. Germline V lookup: CDR1 MNHEY, CDR2 SVGEGT. The CDR3 protein is CASSYYSPAGEETQYF. CDR3 nucleotides: TGTGCCAGCAGTTACTACTCCCCAGCGGGGGAAGAGACCCAGTACTTC.

CDR3 region: CASSFQEDTEAFF. The CDR3 coding sequence is TGTGCCAGCAGCTTCCAGGAGGACACTGAAGCTTTCTTT. This chain joins TRBV7-9 and TRBJ1-1; D gene unclear. Per the germline V gene, CDR1 is SEHNR and CDR2 is FQNEAQ (reference sequence). V was trimmed by 3 bases and J by 3 bases, leaving 8 bases between them. The CDR3 contains 13 residues. Using reference TRBV7-9 and TRBJ1-1 for the parts outside the CDR3, the full variable domain is DTGVSQNPRHKITKRGQNVTFRCDPISEHNRLYWYRQTLGQGPEFLTYFQNEAQLEKSRLLSDRFSAERPKGSFSTLEIQRTEQGDSAMYLCASSFQEDTEAFFGQGTRLTVV.

V and J are TRBV20-1 and TRBJ2-1; D call uncertain. CDR3 length: 16 amino acids. Per germline, CDR1 DFQATT and CDR2 SNEGSKA (reference sequence). Between the trimmed V and J ends, which lost 2 bases and 12 bases, there was a span of 26 bases. The CDR3 nucleotides read TGCAGTGCTAGACTAAGATCCGGGTCCTCTGTCTGGGTGCAGTTCTTC. Its translation is CSARLRSGSSVWVQFF.

This sequence joins TRBV28 and TRBJ1-4, with a weak D call TRBD1 (6 bases). The ends were cut back, 6 bases at V and 3 bases at J, with 17 bases in the middle. The CDR3 consists of 16 residues. CDR1 and CDR2 (germline): MDHEN, SYDVKM. The CDR3 nucleotides read TGTGCCAGCAGCTACACACAGGGTTTGGCTAATGAAAAACTGTTTTTT. Its translation: CASSYTQGLANEKLFF.

This clonotype was detected once. The CDR3 spells CSEGEGHLNTGELFF. The CDR3 bases are TGCAGTGAAGGTGAGGGACACCTGAACACCGGGGAGCTGTTTTTT. The chain is built from TRBV20-1 and TRBJ2-2; D perhaps matches TRBD1 (6 bases). V was trimmed by 7 bases and J by 1 base, leaving 16 bases between them. The germline V gene has CDR1 DFQATT and CDR2 SNEGSKA (reference sequence). CDR3 length equals 15 residues.

This clonotype was detected only a few times. The chain joins TRBV19 to TRBJ1-6, with 7 bases aligning to TRBD1. The germline gives CDR1 LNHDA, CDR2 SQIVND (reference sequence). V shed 5 bases, J shed 6 bases, and the junction held 7 bases outside the gene matches. CDR3 length: 15 residues. CDR3: CASSDTGTVNSPLHF. DNA of the CDR3: TGTGCCAGTAGTGATACCGGGACAGTTAATTCACCCCTCCACTTT.

The J gene is TRBJ1-3, the V gene TRBV6-5; maybe TRBD1 (6 bases). Germline values: CDR1 MNHEY, CDR2 SVGAGI. The CDR3 sequence is 17 residues long. The ends were cut back, 2 bases at V and 4 bases at J, with 18 bases in the middle. The CDR3 spells CASSYDLPGAKGNTIYF. CDR3 nucleotides: TGTGCCAGCAGTTACGACCTCCCGGGGGCAAAAGGAAACACCATATATTTT.

This clonotype was recorded a few times. The chain carries TRBV2 and TRBJ1-2; 7 nucleotides align to TRBD1. This CDR3 is built from 17 residues. V lost 6 bases, J lost 4 bases, and 17 bases stayed unmatched. Germline CDR1 reads SNHLY; CDR2 reads FYNNEI. This chain's CDR3 is CASRDTGEVVSFYGYTF. The DNA for the CDR3 is TGTGCCAGCAGGGATACAGGGGAGGTGGTCAGTTTCTATGGCTACACCTTC.

This clonotype was seen only once. The chain uses TRBV20-1 and TRBJ2-3; 9 nucleotides match TRBD1. The CDR3 runs to 16 residues. The V segment lost 0 bases and the J segment 3 bases; nucleotides outside the gene matches: 7. Looked up from germline, CDR1 is DFQATT and CDR2 is SNEGSKA (reference sequence). The CDR3 sequence is CSARESTGGVTDTQYF. The DNA for the CDR3 is TGCAGTGCTAGAGAAAGCACAGGGGGCGTTACAGATACGCAGTATTTT.

The chain uses TRBV19 and TRBJ1-2; 8 nucleotides line up with TRBD1. After removal of 4 bases from V and 6 bases from J, the junction contained 7 bases not matched to a gene. Germline V gene lookup returns CDR1 LNHDA and CDR2 SQIVND (reference sequence). This CDR3 contains 14 residues. Here the CDR3 reads CASSTSAGGHGYTF. The DNA of the CDR3 is TGTGCCAGTAGTACCTCCGCAGGGGGCCATGGCTACACCTTC.